This T cell receptor (beta chain) was recovered during a study of cytomegalovirus exposure and HLA in healthy donors. This CDR3 region has 15 residues. Germline assignment: CDR1 SNHLY and CDR2 FYNNEI. The V and J ends lost 6 bases and 2 bases respectively, with 14 bases between them. The data were produced by immunoSEQ multiplex PCR, yet TCRdb's version contains in-frame clones alone and is incomplete. The sample has almost 75,000 clones, around 85% seen once. Study-wide points: Rare TCR sequences dominated, though some public TCRs recurred in many donors. It was reportedly the case that the classifier diagnosed cytomegalovirus status with high specificity and sensitivity. Around 160 TCR beta chains were listed as cytomegalovirus-associated.

Concerning this clone itself: Its specificity is unknown.

The source of this sequence is a man aged 25 to 40 in good health and CMV-seronegative. The V and J genes are TRBV2 and TRBJ2-1; D is undetermined. Source material: PBMCs. CDR3 coding DNA: TGTGCCAGCAGGCGAGCGTTTGGCACCTACAATGAGCAGTTCTTC. The encoded protein is CASRRAFGTYNEQFF.